A single sample gave rise to the 23 T cell receptor beta chains below, sequenced in a study of T cell responses to AZD1222 COVID-19 vaccine. Measured with immunoSEQ multiplex PCR; TCRdb has only the in-frame clones, and not every one. The sample comprises about 140,000 clones, 92% of which are singletons, and about 3% rests with the top ten. The sequences come from peripheral blood, collected on day 0 of AZD1222 vaccination. The receptors stem from an adult in good health.

This chain links TRBV27 with TRBJ1-2, with D tentatively TRBD1 (6 bases). The CDR3 has 15 residues. Trimming removed 0 bases at V and 1 base at J, with 9 bases between. Germline lookup yields CDR1 MNHEY and CDR2 SMNVEV (reference sequence). CDR3 amino acids: CASSLSGGLNYGYTF. Here the CDR3 DNA reads TGTGCCAGCAGTTTATCGGGGGGCCTTAACTATGGCTACACCTTC.

This clone was detected once. J is TRBJ2-2 and V is TRBV2; tentative D call: TRBD1 (6 bases). The germline V gene encodes CDR1 SNHLY and CDR2 FYNNEI. Trimming stripped 4 bases from V and 4 bases from J, with 13 bases between. The CDR3 consists of 15 residues. The CDR3 DNA reads TGTGCCAGCAGTGTCCGAGACAGGTTCACCGGGGAGCTGTTTTTT. Translated: CASSVRDRFTGELFF.

The chain's CDR3 is CASSLGRGRFDTEAFF. The CDR3 nucleotides read TGCGCCAGCAGCTTGGGCAGGGGGCGCTTTGACACTGAAGCTTTCTTT. This chain uses TRBV5-1 with TRBJ1-1; TRBD1 matches 8 bases. The junction had 7 bases not matched to a gene; V was cut back by 0 bases and J by 3 bases. The length of the CDR3 is 16 residues. Germline V gene data show CDR1 as SGHRS and CDR2 as YFSETQ. The whole variable domain, remainder taken from reference TRBV5-1 and TRBJ1-1, is KAGVTQTPRYLIKTRGQQVTLSCSPISGHRSVSWYQQTPGQGLQFLFEYFSETQRNKGNFPGRFSGRQFSNSRSEMNVSTLELGDSALYLCASSLGRGRFDTEAFFGQGTRLTVV.

The V gene is TRBV10-3, the J gene TRBJ1-5; the D is unclear. The CDR3 runs 15 residues. The germline V gene has CDR1 ENHRY and CDR2 SYGVKD. The V and J ends lost 0 bases and 4 bases respectively, with 10 bases between them. Here the CDR3 reads CAISESDGWNQPQHF. CDR3 coding DNA: TGTGCCATCAGTGAGTCGGACGGATGGAATCAGCCCCAGCATTTT.

The chain combines TRBV5-5 with TRBJ1-4, with 9 bases lining up with TRBD1. This CDR3 is built from 16 residues. V lost 4 bases, J lost 7 bases, and 11 bases stayed unmatched. Looked up from germline, CDR1 is SGHKS and CDR2 is YYEKEE (reference sequence). The CDR3 coding sequence is TGTGCCAGCAGCCTACCCCCGACAGGGGGGGTTGAAAAACTGTTTTTT. Protein: CASSLPPTGGVEKLFF.

This clone was seen only a few times. This rearrangement joins TRBV25-1 to TRBJ1-5; D not resolved. This CDR3 is 13 amino acids long. Germline V lookup: CDR1 MGHDK, CDR2 SYGVNS. The germline V and J ends were trimmed by 5 bases and 0 bases, with 5 bases remaining between them. The CDR3 region is CASSPYSNQPQHF. The CDR3 DNA reads as TGTGCCAGCAGTCCCTATAGCAATCAGCCCCAGCATTTT.

Comment on this clone: This sample includes further DNA sequences coding for the same CDR3. J is TRBJ1-3 and V is TRBV7-7, with TRBD1 as a possible D gene (6 bases). From germline, CDR1 is SSHAT and CDR2 FNYEAQ (reference sequence). There are 15 residues in the CDR3. Trimming pared 5 bases from V and 4 bases from J, leaving 15 bases between. The CDR3 here is CASSPEAGAGNTIYF. The CDR3 nucleotides are TGTGCCAGCAGCCCCGAGGCGGGGGCGGGAAACACCATATATTTT.

This rearrangement joins TRBV6-5 to TRBJ1-1; no definite D call. This CDR3 comprises 13 residues. Trimming stripped 0 bases from V and 5 bases from J, with 7 bases between. Germline-derived CDR1 and CDR2 are MNHEY and SVGAGI. The CDR3 loop is CASSYSVLTEAFF. The CDR3 DNA reads TGTGCCAGCAGTTACTCGGTGTTGACTGAAGCTTTCTTT.

The chain joins TRBV6-1 to TRBJ2-6, with D perhaps matching TRBD1 (6 bases). V lost 3 bases and J lost 5, with 11 bases in between. The CDR3 sequence is 15 residues long. Germline V gene sequence: CDR1 MNHNS, CDR2 SASEGT. CDR3: CASSEQGQWANVLTF. The CDR3 nucleotides read TGTGCCAGCAGTGAGCAGGGACAATGGGCCAACGTCCTGACTTTC.

V usage is TRBV6-5 and J usage is TRBJ1-3, with D uncertain. CDR1 MNHEY and CDR2 SVGAGI come from the germline V gene. V was clipped by 8 bases and J by 4 bases, with 18 bases between them. The CDR3 sequence is 15 residues long. The CDR3 DNA sequence: TGTGCCAGCGGATGGGGTGATCAACACGGAAACACCATATATTTT. Residues: CASGWGDQHGNTIYF.

Here the CDR3 DNA reads TGCGCCAGCTCAAAGGGCCAGTCCTACTACAATGAGCAGTTCTTC. This sequence encodes CASSKGQSYYNEQFF. J is TRBJ2-1 and V is TRBV10-1, with D uncertain. Trimming removed 8 bases from V and 3 bases from J, with 17 bases in between. The CDR3 length is 15 residues. Germline V gene lookup returns CDR1 WNHNN and CDR2 SYGVQD (reference sequence).

In its sample, this clone was seen once. The V and J genes are TRBV5-1 and TRBJ2-1; 11 bases match TRBD2. CDR3 length: 16 residues. Per the germline V gene, CDR1 is SGHRS and CDR2 is YFSETQ. The ends lost 3 bases at V and 4 bases at J; junction bases unmatched: 6. The CDR3: CASSSRLAGPYNEQFF. Here the CDR3 DNA reads TGCGCCAGCAGCTCTAGACTAGCGGGACCTTACAATGAGCAGTTCTTC.

The rearrangement uses TRBV28 and TRBJ1-5; no clear D gene. The germline CDR1 and CDR2 sequences are MDHEN and SYDVKM. The CDR3 is 15 residues long. The V and J ends lost 6 bases and 9 bases respectively, with 21 bases between them. The CDR3 DNA reads as TGTGCCAGCAGCTCCAACGGAGGGATGAGTGGGCCCCAGCATTTT. Translated: CASSSNGGMSGPQHF.

This sequence joins TRBV7-9 and TRBJ1-1; no clear D gene. V lost 5 bases and J lost 5, with 12 bases in between. CDR3 length: 13 residues. From germline, CDR1 is SEHNR and CDR2 FQNEAQ (reference sequence). This CDR3 reads CASSLPQRTEAFF. Written as DNA, the CDR3 is TGTGCCAGCAGCCTCCCCCAGAGGACTGAAGCTTTCTTT.

The chain joins TRBV25-1 to TRBJ1-4; possible D gene TRBD1, 5 bases. The germline CDR1 and CDR2 sequences are MGHDK and SYGVNS. The CDR3 consists of 14 residues. Between the trimmed V and J ends, which lost 5 bases and 2 bases, there was a span of 9 bases. CDR3 coding DNA: TGTGCCAGCAGTTTCCAGGGCACTAATGAAAAACTGTTTTTT. Translated, it gives CASSFQGTNEKLFF.

The chain carries TRBV9 and TRBJ1-3; tentative D call: TRBD1 (5 bases). The germline V gene has CDR1 SGDLS and CDR2 YYNGEE. This CDR3 region has 14 residues. The V end lost 7 bases, the J end lost 0 bases, and 11 bases lay between the germline ends. CDR3: CASGSGSSGNTIYF. In nucleotides, the CDR3 is TGTGCCAGCGGGTCAGGGAGCTCTGGAAACACCATATATTTT.

The chain couples TRBV19 to TRBJ1-5; D perhaps matches TRBD1 (5 bases). The CDR3 consists of 15 residues. Germline assignment: CDR1 LNHDA and CDR2 SQIVND (reference sequence). Trimming took 5 bases from V and 5 from J, leaving 16 bases between them. Here the CDR3 reads CASSWVQQGDQPQHF. DNA for the CDR3: TGTGCCAGTAGTTGGGTCCAGCAAGGGGATCAGCCCCAGCATTTT.

The chain uses TRBV19 and TRBJ2-1; TRBD1 might be the D (6 bases). V lost 3 bases and J 0 bases, leaving 15 bases between the germline ends. The CDR3 has 17 residues. Germline-derived CDR1 and CDR2 are LNHDA and SQIVND (reference sequence). Here the CDR3 reads CASSIFSETGSYNEQFF. In nucleotides, the CDR3 is TGTGCCAGTAGTATCTTCAGTGAGACAGGCTCCTACAATGAGCAGTTCTTC.

This chain connects TRBV30 to TRBJ2-1; D gene ambiguous. CDR1 is GTSNPN and CDR2 is SVGIG in the germline V gene (reference sequence). The CDR3 has 12 amino acids. The V end was cut by 5 bases, the J end by 6 bases, with 11 bases between. CDR3 residues: CAWGNYLNEQFF. The CDR3 DNA follows: TGTGCCTGGGGAAACTACCTCAATGAGCAGTTCTTC.

V gene TRBV24-1 combines with J gene TRBJ1-6; possibly TRBD1 for D (5 bases). The CDR3 has 14 amino acids. CDR1 is KGHDR and CDR2 is SFDVKD in the germline V gene. The germline V and J ends were trimmed by 7 bases and 7 bases, with 13 bases remaining between them. In DNA form, the CDR3 reads TGTGCCACCAGGGGGACCGAACAGAATTCACCCCTCCACTTT. This encodes CATRGTEQNSPLHF.

The gene calls are TRBV10-3 and TRBJ2-3; 10 nucleotides agree with TRBD2. CDR3 length equals 15 residues. Germline loops: CDR1 ENHRY, CDR2 SYGVKD. Trimming cost V 6 bases and J 4 bases; bases outside gene matches: 7. The CDR3 is CAIRGLAGEADTQYF. DNA for the CDR3: TGTGCCATCAGGGGTCTAGCGGGAGAAGCAGATACGCAGTATTTT.

This rearrangement joins TRBV20-1 to TRBJ1-1; the match to TRBD1 covers 7 bases. There are 11 residues in the CDR3. Germline lookup yields CDR1 DFQATT and CDR2 SNEGSKA (reference sequence). V shed 6 bases, J shed 6 bases, and the junction held 4 bases outside the gene matches. This chain's CDR3 is CSAPGQSEAFF. CDR3 in DNA: TGCAGTGCCCCGGGACAGTCTGAAGCTTTCTTT.

This rearrangement joins TRBV5-1 to TRBJ1-1; D is unclear. The CDR3 consists of 14 residues. Trimming stripped 1 base from V and 0 bases from J, with 7 bases between. Germline assignment: CDR1 SGHRS and CDR2 YFSETQ. The CDR3: CASSLWQVNTEAFF. The CDR3 nucleotides read TGCGCCAGCAGCTTGTGGCAGGTGAACACTGAAGCTTTCTTT. Filled out from reference TRBV5-1 and TRBJ1-1, the complete variable domain reads KAGVTQTPRYLIKTRGQQVTLSCSPISGHRSVSWYQQTPGQGLQFLFEYFSETQRNKGNFPGRFSGRQFSNSRSEMNVSTLELGDSALYLCASSLWQVNTEAFFGQGTRLTVV.